These T cell receptor beta chains were read from a single sample in a study of technical replicates of blood from a handful of donors. Assay: immunoSEQ multiplex PCR; the TCRdb copy retains only in-frame clones and omits some. The table records about 50,000 clones, 80% to 95% of them present only once. Material: PBMCs. The receptors derive from a human donor in good health. Some clones in this sample may be carry-over from other donors' samples. CDR3s leave out the opening cysteine and the closing phenylalanine or tryptophan. The size of a clone is reported for some rows only, either as once, few or many, or as a class for expanded clones.

>TRBJ2-3|TRBV5-6|-
ASSSSRRWDTQY
>TRBJ2-5|TRBV10-3|-
AISVSAYQETQY
>TRBJ1-1|TRBV27|-
ASNRQGDFGEAF
>TRBJ1-4|TRBV5-1|-
ASSTQGDKEKLF
>TRBJ1-2|TRBV18|-
ASSPGTAMGYGYT
>TRBJ2-1|TRBV6-1|-
ANKAGVSYNEQF
>TRBJ1-2|TRBV27|once
ASRRQGGGYT
>TRBJ2-4|TRBV5-1|-
ASSPPREENIQY
>TRBJ1-1|TRBV7-9|-
ASNLGSLKGTEAF
>TRBJ2-3|TRBV7-3|-
ASSWGGLAADTQY
>TRBJ1-4|TRBV27|-
ASSRREGEKLF
>TRBJ2-2|TRBV4-3|-
ASSRGRVDTGELF
>TRBJ1-3|TRBV9|-
ASSVGGAGTGNTIY
>TRBJ2-4|TRBV7-8|-
ASSLTTGGSLGNIQY
>TRBJ2-2|TRBV25-1|once
ASSLVLPGELF
>TRBJ1-1|TRBV6-5|-
ASSLRVNTEAF
>TRBJ1-5|TRBV29-1|many
SVEDLPQGADQPQH
>TRBJ2-5|TRBV7-9|-
ASSLPDSKETQY
>TRBJ1-1|TRBV5-1|-
ASSVRLLNTEAF
>TRBJ2-2|TRBV7-2|-
ASSVPGVRVLGELF